Listed below are T cell receptor beta chains from one sample, sequenced in a study. TCRdb processed the 5' RACE reads anew with MiXCR; each CDR3 protein has one entry. The repertoire holds approximately 37,000 distinct CDR3 sequences, with approximately 17% as singletons. Material: naive CD4+ T cells sorted from a lymph node. These receptors were taken from a female donor with breast cancer. Both conserved end residues are part of each CDR3. The D gene is left open where the match is weak. Clone size is not always given. Where it is, it says once, few, many or a class for expanded clones.

clone size,V gene,D gene,J gene,CDR3 DNA,CDR3 protein
NA,TRBV28,NA,TRBJ1-5,TGTGCCAGCAGTTTGTCGAACAGGGCGCAGCCCCGGCATTTT,CASSLSNRAQPRHF
NA,TRBV5-1,TRBD2,TRBJ2-4,TGCGCCAGCAGCCAGGGACTAGCGGGAGCTGACATTCAGTACTTC,CASSQGLAGADIQYF
NA,TRBV7-8,NA,TRBJ2-1,TGTGCCAGCAGCTTATCTAGTAGTTCCTACAATGAGCAGTTCTTC,CASSLSSSSYNEQFF
few,TRBV7-2,NA,TRBJ2-7,TGTGCCAGCAGCTTATACAGGGCAAACGAGCAGTACTTC,CASSLYRANEQYF
NA,TRBV7-3,NA,TRBJ2-2,TGTGCCAGCAGCCCAACAGGGCGGGAGCTGTTTTTT,CASSPTGRELFF
few,TRBV20-1,TRBD2,TRBJ2-5,TGCAGTGCTAGAGTTTCAGCGGGAGGGGTAGCACTACAAGAGACCCAGTACTTC,CSARVSAGGVALQETQYF
NA,TRBV5-5,NA,TRBJ2-5,TGTGCCAGCAGCTTGATGTTAGCGACCCATCAAGAGACCCAGTACTTC,CASSLMLATHQETQYF
many,TRBV6-1,NA,TRBJ2-7,TGTGCCAGCAGAATAAGAGACAGTAACTACGAGCAGTACTTC,CASRIRDSNYEQYF
NA,TRBV5-1,TRBD1,TRBJ1-6,TGCGCCAGCGGCTTAACCCGGGACAGGGGTCGATCACCCCTCCACTTT,CASGLTRDRGRSPLHF
NA,TRBV20-1,NA,TRBJ1-1,TGCAGTGCTAGAAATACAGGTGCAAAAGCTTTCTTT,CSARNTGAKAFF
few,TRBV20-1,NA,TRBJ1-3,TGCAGTGCTAGAGGGCGGCCTGCGCCCTCTGGAAACACCATATATTTT,CSARGRPAPSGNTIYF
few,TRBV4-2,NA,TRBJ1-2,TGTGCCAGCAGCCAAGATCGAGGGGCGCAGGGCTACACCTTC,CASSQDRGAQGYTF
many,TRBV5-1,NA,TRBJ2-3,TGCGCCAGCAGCTTGAAAGCGTCCCAGGCAGATACGCAGTATTTT,CASSLKASQADTQYF
few,TRBV20-1,NA,TRBJ1-1,TGCAGTGCTAGTAATTACGGACAAGGCACTGAAGCTTTCTTT,CSASNYGQGTEAFF
few,TRBV5-1,TRBD1,TRBJ1-1,TGCGCCAGCAGGGACGGGACAGGGGTAAGCATGAACACTGAAGCTTTCTTT,CASRDGTGVSMNTEAFF
many,TRBV6-1,NA,TRBJ1-2,TGTGCCAGCACCCCCCGGAACTATGGCTACACCTTC,CASTPRNYGYTF
few,TRBV5-1,TRBD1,TRBJ2-4,TGCGCCAGCAGCTTGGGACAGGGGCAATACATTCAGTACTTC,CASSLGQGQYIQYF
many,TRBV25-1,TRBD2,TRBJ2-5,TGTGCCAGCAGTACCCAGACTAGCTCCCAAGAGACCCAGTACTTC,CASSTQTSSQETQYF
few,TRBV9,NA,TRBJ2-7,TGTGCCAGCAGCGTTACAGCCCCTGGCGAGCAGTACTTC,CASSVTAPGEQYF
NA,TRBV4-2,TRBD1,TRBJ1-3,TGTGCCAGCAGCCAAGAATACAGGGGTGGAAACACCATATATTTT,CASSQEYRGGNTIYF